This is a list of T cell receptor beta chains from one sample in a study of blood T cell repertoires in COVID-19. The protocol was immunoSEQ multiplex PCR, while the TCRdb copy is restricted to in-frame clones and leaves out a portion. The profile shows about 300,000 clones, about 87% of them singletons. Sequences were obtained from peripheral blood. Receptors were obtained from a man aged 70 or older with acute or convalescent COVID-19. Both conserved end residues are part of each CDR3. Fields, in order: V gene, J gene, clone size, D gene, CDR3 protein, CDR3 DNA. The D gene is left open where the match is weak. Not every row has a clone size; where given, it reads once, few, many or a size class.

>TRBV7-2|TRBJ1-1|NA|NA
CASSLRTGGLNTEAFF
TGTGCCAGCAGCTTAAGGACGGGGGGATTAAACACTGAAGCTTTCTTT
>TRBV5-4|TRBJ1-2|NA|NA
CASSSPGALSYGYTF
TGTGCCAGCAGCTCCCCAGGGGCGCTAAGCTATGGCTACACCTTC
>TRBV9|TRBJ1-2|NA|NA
CASSVGGAARGYGYTF
TGTGCCAGCAGCGTAGGCGGCGCAGCCCGGGGCTATGGCTACACCTTC
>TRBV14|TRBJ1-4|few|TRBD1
CASGTGTGYEKLFF
TGTGCCAGCGGTACCGGGACAGGGTACGAAAAACTGTTTTTT
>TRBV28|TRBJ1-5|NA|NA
CASSFVRARYQPQHF
TGTGCCAGCAGTTTTGTGAGGGCGAGGTATCAGCCCCAGCATTTT
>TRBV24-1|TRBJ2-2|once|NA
CATSDRDKGVGELFF
TGTGCCACCAGTGATCGGGACAAGGGAGTCGGGGAGCTGTTTTTT
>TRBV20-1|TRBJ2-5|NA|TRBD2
CSASGSSGSVQETQYF
TGCAGTGCTAGTGGTTCTAGCGGGAGCGTCCAAGAGACCCAGTACTTC
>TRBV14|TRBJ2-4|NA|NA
CASSQLLGDGAKNIQYF
TGTGCCAGCAGCCAACTATTGGGCGATGGGGCCAAAAACATTCAGTACTTC
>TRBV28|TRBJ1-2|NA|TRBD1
CASSLGGAGGYYGYTF
TGTGCCAGCAGTTTAGGCGGGGCAGGGGGCTACTATGGCTACACCTTC
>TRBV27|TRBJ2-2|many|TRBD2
CASSPAGGTGELFF
TGTGCCAGCAGTCCGGCGGGGGGGACCGGGGAGCTGTTTTTT
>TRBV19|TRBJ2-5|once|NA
CASSTEGGVRETQYF
TGTGCCAGTAGTACGGAGGGAGGTGTTAGAGAGACCCAGTACTTC
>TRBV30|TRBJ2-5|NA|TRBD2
CAWSGTSGETQYF
TGTGCCTGGAGTGGGACTAGCGGGGAGACCCAGTACTTC
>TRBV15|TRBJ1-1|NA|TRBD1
CATSRDQTGEWAFF
TGTGCCACCAGCAGAGATCAGACAGGGGAATGGGCTTTCTTT
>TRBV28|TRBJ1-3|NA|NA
CASSLGLWGRAGNTIYF
TGTGCCAGCAGTTTAGGGTTGTGGGGGAGGGCTGGAAACACCATATATTTT
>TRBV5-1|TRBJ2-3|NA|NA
CASTETGGPITDTQYF
TGCGCCAGCACGGAGACAGGCGGACCCATTACAGATACGCAGTATTTT
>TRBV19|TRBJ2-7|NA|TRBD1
CASSIVSGTGRYEQYF
TGTGCCAGTAGTATAGTGTCCGGGACAGGACGCTACGAGCAGTACTTC
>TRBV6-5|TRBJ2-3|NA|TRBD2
CASTGLAGGLDTQYF
TGTGCCAGCACGGGACTAGCGGGGGGGCTCGATACGCAGTATTTT
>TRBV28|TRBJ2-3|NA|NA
CASSYRGDTQYF
TGTGCCAGCAGTTATCGGGGAGATACGCAGTATTTT
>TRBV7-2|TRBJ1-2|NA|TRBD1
CASSPRTGPSYGYTF
TGTGCCAGCAGCCCAAGGACAGGGCCCTCTTATGGCTACACCTTC
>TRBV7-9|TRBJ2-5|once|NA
CASSPAGSGLIEETQYF
TGTGCCAGCAGCCCCGCAGGGTCCGGGCTGATTGAAGAGACCCAGTACTTC
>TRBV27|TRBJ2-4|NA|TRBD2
CASSPTPGLAGGIVAKNIQYF
TGTGCCAGCAGTCCTACCCCCGGACTAGCGGGAGGGATAGTAGCCAAAAACATTCAGTACTTC
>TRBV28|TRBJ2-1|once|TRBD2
CASSSPAGGPVDEQFF
TGTGCCAGCAGTTCCCCCGCGGGAGGGCCGGTGGATGAGCAGTTCTTC
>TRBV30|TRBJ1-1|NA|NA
CAWSAWGHDMNTEAFF
TGTGCCTGGAGTGCTTGGGGCCACGACATGAACACTGAAGCTTTCTTT
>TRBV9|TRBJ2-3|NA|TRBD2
CASSTRREGSDTQYF
TGTGCCAGCAGTACCCGGCGGGAGGGATCAGATACGCAGTATTTT
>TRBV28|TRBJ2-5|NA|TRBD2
CASSGLAGGRETQYF
TGTGCCAGCAGTGGACTAGCGGGAGGGCGGGAGACCCAGTACTTC
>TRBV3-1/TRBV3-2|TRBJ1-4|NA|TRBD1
CASTLIPGTGWLSDEKLFF
TGTGCCAGCACCCTAATTCCCGGGACAGGGTGGTTGTCGGATGAAAAACTGTTTTTT
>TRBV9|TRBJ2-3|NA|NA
CASSGNKDTQYF
TGTGCCAGCAGCGGTAATAAAGATACGCAGTATTTT
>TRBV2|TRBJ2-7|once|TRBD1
CASSDTGANLYEQYF
TGTGCCAGCAGTGACACAGGGGCAAACCTCTACGAGCAGTACTTC
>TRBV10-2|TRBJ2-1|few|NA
CASSESPFDEQFF
TGCGCCAGCAGTGAGTCTCCCTTCGATGAGCAGTTCTTC
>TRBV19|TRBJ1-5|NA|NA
CASGGQPQHF
TGTGCCAGTGGCGGCCAGCCCCAGCATTTT
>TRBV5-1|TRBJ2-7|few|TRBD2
CASSLDPSGGEQYF
TGCGCCAGCAGCTTGGATCCTAGCGGGGGGGAGCAGTACTTC
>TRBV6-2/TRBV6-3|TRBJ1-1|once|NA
CASSYSRNTEAFF
TGTGCCAGCAGTTATTCCCGGAACACTGAAGCTTTCTTT
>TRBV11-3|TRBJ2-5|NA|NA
CASSLGLQETQYF
TGTGCCAGCAGCTTGGGCCTCCAAGAGACCCAGTACTTC
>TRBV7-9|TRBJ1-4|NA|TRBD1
CASSRTGGPNEKLFF
TGTGCCAGCAGCCGGACAGGGGGCCCTAATGAAAAACTGTTTTTT
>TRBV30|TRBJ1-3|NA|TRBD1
CAWGQGYSGNTIYF
TGTGCCTGGGGACAGGGCTACTCTGGAAACACCATATATTTT
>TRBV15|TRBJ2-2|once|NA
CATSREGSRTPGELFF
TGTGCCACCAGCAGAGAGGGGAGTCGGACCCCCGGGGAGCTGTTTTTT
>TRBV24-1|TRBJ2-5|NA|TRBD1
CATSEPGTGGAGETQYF
TGTGCCACCAGTGAGCCCGGGACAGGGGGCGCGGGAGAGACCCAGTACTTC
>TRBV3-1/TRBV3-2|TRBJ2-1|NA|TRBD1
CASSPTGGPYNEQFF
TGTGCCAGCAGCCCGACAGGGGGACCCTACAATGAGCAGTTCTTC
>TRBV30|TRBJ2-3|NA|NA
CAWSEIADTDTQYF
TGTGCCTGGAGTGAAATAGCCGACACAGATACGCAGTATTTT
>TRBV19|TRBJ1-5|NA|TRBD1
CASGQGGNQPQHF
TGTGCCAGTGGACAGGGAGGCAATCAGCCCCAGCATTTT
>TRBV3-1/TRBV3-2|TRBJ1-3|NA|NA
CASSQDMNIGNTIYF
TGTGCCAGCAGCCAAGATATGAACATTGGAAACACCATATATTTT
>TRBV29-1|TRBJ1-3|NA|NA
CSVESGRSSGNTIYF
TGCAGCGTTGAATCGGGAAGATCCTCCGGAAACACCATATATTTT
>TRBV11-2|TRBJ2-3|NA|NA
CASSFESARRDTQYF
TGTGCCAGCAGCTTTGAAAGCGCCCGTCGGGATACGCAGTATTTT
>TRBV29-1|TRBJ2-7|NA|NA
CSVTGSNYEQYF
TGCAGCGTCACCGGGTCAAACTACGAGCAGTACTTC
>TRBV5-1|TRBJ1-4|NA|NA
CASSLGSNEKLFF
TGCGCCAGCAGCTTGGGCAGTAATGAAAAACTGTTTTTT
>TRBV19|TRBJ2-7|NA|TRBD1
CASSPGQSVYEQYF
TGTGCCAGTAGTCCGGGACAGAGTGTCTACGAGCAGTACTTC
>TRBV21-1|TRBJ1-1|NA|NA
CASSKGGATGGGSNTEAFF
TGTGCCAGCAGCAAAGGGGGAGCGACAGGCGGGGGTTCGAACACTGAAGCTTTCTTT
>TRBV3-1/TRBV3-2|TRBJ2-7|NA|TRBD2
CASSRAGLAGSYEQYF
TGTGCCAGCAGCCGAGCGGGGCTAGCGGGATCCTACGAGCAGTACTTC